The 29 T cell receptor beta chains below come from one sample, sequenced in a study of shared clonotypes between healthy human individuals. TCRdb keeps only in-frame clones here, not all; method: immunoSEQ multiplex PCR. This table has some 2 million clones, about 94% appearing once. CD8 cells classed as naive were CD45RO-negative and positively selected for CCR7, excluding terminally differentiated effector memory CD45RA+ cells. The sequencing input was naive CD8+ T cells sorted from blood. The receptors were sampled from a young man in good health.

This clone has just a few counts. This chain links TRBV15 with TRBJ1-4; D not certain. The V and J ends lost 0 bases and 3 bases respectively, with 8 bases between them. The CDR3 loop spans 15 amino acids. Germline values: CDR1 LNHNV, CDR2 YYDKDF (reference sequence). CDR3 amino acids: CATSRDLGSNEKLFF. CDR3 nucleotides: TGTGCCACCAGCAGAGATCTCGGCTCTAATGAAAAACTGTTTTTT. Together with reference TRBV15 and TRBJ1-4, the CDR3 gives the full variable domain: DAMVIQNPRYQVTQFGKPVTLSCSQTLNHNVMYWYQQKSSQAPKLLFHYYDKDFNNEADTPDNFQSRRPNTSFCFLDIRSPGLGDTAMYLCATSRDLGSNEKLFFGSGTQLSVL.

This chain connects TRBV30 to TRBJ2-7; D tentatively fits TRBD1 or TRBD2 (6 bases each). Trimming removed 3 bases at V and 7 bases at J, with 16 bases between. The CDR3 sequence is 13 residues long. In germline, CDR1 is GTSNPN, CDR2 SVGIG (reference sequence). CDR3 residues: CAWSPTGAGEQYF. DNA of the CDR3: TGTGCCTGGAGCCCAACGGGGGCTGGAGAGCAGTACTTC.

The chain combines TRBV10-2 with TRBJ1-4; a weak D match, TRBD1 (5 bases). This CDR3 contains 12 residues. The V end was cut by 10 bases, the J end by 8 bases, with 14 bases between. The germline V gene encodes CDR1 WSHSY and CDR2 SAAADI. The CDR3 reads CATDDGGEKLFF. CDR3 nucleotides: TGCGCCACAGACGACGGGGGGGAAAAACTGTTTTTT.

The CDR3 sequence is CASSYRGVTDTQYF. For the CDR3, the DNA is TGTGCCAGCAGCTACAGGGGGGTCACAGATACGCAGTATTTT. The chain couples TRBV5-6 to TRBJ2-3, with TRBD1 matching 8 bases. Trimming cost V 3 bases and J 2 bases; bases outside gene matches: 2. The germline V gene encodes CDR1 SGHDT and CDR2 YYEEEE. This CDR3 comprises 14 residues.

The V call is TRBV27, the J call TRBJ2-3; 8 positions match TRBD2. The length of the CDR3 is 15 residues. The V gene's germline CDR1 is MNHEY and CDR2 SMNVEV (reference sequence). J was trimmed by 4 bases and V by 6 bases; bases with no gene match: 9. The DNA for the CDR3 is TGTGCCAGCAGAGAAACTAGCGGCGGAGCAGATACGCAGTATTTT. Residues: CASRETSGGADTQYF.

This clone was detected only once. V gene TRBV13 combines with J gene TRBJ2-7; tentative D call: TRBD2 (5 bases). This CDR3 has 14 amino acids. V lost 3 bases, J lost 2 bases, and 11 bases lay in between. Germline CDR1 PRHDT, CDR2 FYEKMQ (reference sequence). In DNA form, the CDR3 reads TGTGCCAGCAGCTTTAGAGCGGTAGCCTACGAGCAGTACTTC. Translation: CASSFRAVAYEQYF.

The rearrangement uses TRBV25-1 and TRBJ2-3; 10 bases are a match to TRBD2. Germline CDR1 is MGHDK and CDR2 is SYGVNS. With V trimmed by 5 bases and J by 2 bases, 7 bases remained unmatched. The CDR3 spans 16 residues. In DNA form, the CDR3 reads TGTGCCAGCAGTACATATAGCGGGGGGTTCACAGATACGCAGTATTTT. It is translated as CASSTYSGGFTDTQYF.

The chain is built from TRBV7-9 and TRBJ1-2; D not certain. This CDR3 has 13 residues. The ends were cut back, 6 bases at V and 7 bases at J, with 15 bases in the middle. Per germline, CDR1 SEHNR and CDR2 FQNEAQ (reference sequence). The CDR3 nucleotides read TGTGCCAGCAGATTATCAAGTGGGGTTGGCTACACCTTC. Protein sequence: CASRLSSGVGYTF.

Worth noting for this clone: Distinct nucleotide sequences in the sample also encode this CDR3. V is TRBV4-1 and J is TRBJ2-7; D assignment may be TRBD1 or TRBD2 (5 bases each). CDR1 is MGHRA and CDR2 is YSYEKL in the germline V gene. The CDR3 has 14 residues. The germline V and J ends were trimmed by 4 bases and 2 bases, with 12 bases remaining between them. CDR3 nucleotides: TGCGCCAGCAGCCTAGGGCAGGGAGCCTACGAGCAGTACTTC. Protein product: CASSLGQGAYEQYF.

CDR3: CASSAGQFQETQYF. The CDR3 region has the DNA TGTGCCAGCAGCGCCGGACAGTTCCAAGAGACCCAGTACTTC. The J gene is TRBJ2-5, the V gene TRBV2; TRBD1 is a possible D gene (6 bases). V lost 6 bases, J lost 1 base, and 12 bases lay in between. Germline CDR1 reads SNHLY; CDR2 reads FYNNEI. CDR3 length: 14 amino acids.

Of note for this clone: Other DNA sequences in the same sample also yield this CDR3. This sequence joins TRBV27 and TRBJ2-7; tentative D call: TRBD2 (5 bases). V shed 3 bases and J shed 3 bases, with 9 bases lying between them. The CDR3 length is 13 residues. CDR1 is MNHEY and CDR2 is SMNVEV in the germline V gene (reference sequence). The CDR3 DNA reads as TGTGCCAGCAGTTTTGGACTCGACTACGAGCAGTACTTC. Its protein is CASSFGLDYEQYF.

The chain couples TRBV7-8 to TRBJ2-2; D not resolved. Trimming pared 5 bases from V and 0 bases from J, leaving 13 bases between. The CDR3 runs to 16 residues. Germline V gene data show CDR1 as SGHVS and CDR2 as FQNEAQ. The CDR3 region has the DNA TGTGCCAGCAGCCTAAGCGTGGCAGCGAACACCGGGGAGCTGTTTTTT. Amino acid sequence: CASSLSVAANTGELFF.

The V call is TRBV7-3, the J call TRBJ2-3; 9 bases align to TRBD2. J gave up 1 base and V 0 bases, and 2 bases lay outside the gene matches. The CDR3 contains 16 residues. From germline, CDR1 is SGHTA and CDR2 FQGTGA. In nucleotides, the CDR3 is TGTGCCAGCAGCTTAACAGCTAGCGGGGGCACAGATACGCAGTATTTT. This encodes CASSLTASGGTDTQYF.

The chain has TRBV5-1 and TRBJ2-1; 11 bases match TRBD2. The length of the CDR3 is 19 residues. Trimming removed 4 bases from V and 0 bases from J; junction bases left unmatched: 12. In germline, CDR1 is SGHRS, CDR2 YFSETQ. The CDR3 DNA reads as TGCGCCAGCAGCCCTGGACTTAGCGGGGGGGCGAGCTCCTACAATGAGCAGTTCTTC. The encoded protein is CASSPGLSGGASSYNEQFF.

The chain is built from TRBV15 and TRBJ1-4; the D gene is possibly TRBD1 (5 bases). CDR3 length: 14 residues. With 5 bases removed from V and 4 bases from J, the gap between germline ends came to 11 bases. The germline gives CDR1 LNHNV, CDR2 YYDKDF (reference sequence). This CDR3 is CATSEDSLNEKLFF. CDR3 coding DNA: TGTGCCACCAGCGAAGACAGCCTTAATGAAAAACTGTTTTTT.

The chain has TRBV6-1 and TRBJ2-7, with 10 bases aligning to TRBD1. V was clipped by 7 bases and J by 6 bases; unmatched bases: 9. CDR1 is MNHNS and CDR2 is SASEGT in the germline V gene. The CDR3 has 14 residues. CDR3 DNA sequence: TGTGCCAGCAACGAGAACGACAGGGGGCTCGAGCAGTACTTC. Its translation is CASNENDRGLEQYF.

The rearrangement links TRBV14 to TRBJ2-1, with 7 positions matching TRBD1. Germline-derived CDR1 and CDR2 are SGHDN and FVKESK. J lost 4 bases, V lost 1 base, and 7 bases had no gene match. The CDR3 is made up of 16 amino acids. The CDR3 DNA follows: TGTGCCAGCAGCCAAGGACAGTACAGGGGTTACAATGAGCAGTTCTTC. Amino acid sequence: CASSQGQYRGYNEQFF.

V gene TRBV13 combines with J gene TRBJ1-6; D perhaps matches TRBD1 (5 bases). This CDR3 is built from 14 residues. CDR1 and CDR2 from the germline V gene are PRHDT and FYEKMQ (reference sequence). V was pared by 5 bases and J by 10 bases, with 15 bases between. The chain's CDR3 is CASSGQGGMSPLHF. The CDR3 region has the DNA TGTGCCAGCAGCGGCCAGGGAGGAATGTCACCCCTCCACTTT.

This clone was counted only a few times. This rearrangement joins TRBV11-2 to TRBJ2-2, with D unclear. The CDR3 consists of 14 residues. V lost 5 bases to trimming and J lost 7 bases, with 14 bases between them. CDR1 and CDR2 (germline): SGHAT, FQNNGV. The CDR3 sequence: CASSTDGPGGELFF. The CDR3 DNA sequence: TGTGCCAGCAGCACGGACGGCCCGGGCGGGGAGCTGTTTTTT.

The chain recombines TRBV7-9 with TRBJ1-6, with D possibly being TRBD1 (6 bases). V was pared by 1 base and J by 1 base, with 11 bases between. In germline, CDR1 is SEHNR, CDR2 FQNEAQ (reference sequence). This CDR3 spans 17 amino acids. CDR3 DNA sequence: TGTGCCAGCAGCTTAGGCAGGGGCGGGTCCTATAATTCACCCCTCCACTTT. Translation gives CASSLGRGGSYNSPLHF.

The V gene is TRBV11-3, the J gene TRBJ1-2; TRBD1 agrees at 7 bases. This CDR3 is 19 amino acids long. The junction had 15 bases not matched to a gene; V was cut back by 0 bases and J by 2 bases. The germline gives CDR1 SGHNT, CDR2 YENEEA. The CDR3 DNA reads TGTGCCAGCAGCTTAGATTGGAAGGGGGCCAGGGGATCCAACTATGGCTACACCTTC. Translating gives CASSLDWKGARGSNYGYTF.

The genes are TRBV7-8 and TRBJ2-1, with a possible D match to TRBD1 (6 bases). The ends were cut back, 1 base at V and 7 bases at J, with 20 bases in the middle. This CDR3 has 17 amino acids. Germline CDR1 reads SGHVS; CDR2 reads FQNEAQ. In DNA form, the CDR3 reads TGTGCCAGCAGCTTAGGTTGGGTAGGGGGTAAGGTGAATGAGCAGTTCTTC. The encoded protein is CASSLGWVGGKVNEQFF.

The chain has TRBV27 and TRBJ1-2, with no clear D. From germline, CDR1 is MNHEY and CDR2 SMNVEV (reference sequence). There are 14 residues in the CDR3. Trimming pared 6 bases from V and 0 bases from J, leaving 11 bases between. The CDR3 nucleotides read TGTGCCAGCAGCGTGGGCGGTTCTAACTATGGCTACACCTTC. Amino acids: CASSVGGSNYGYTF.

This clone was observed a handful of times. This chain connects TRBV13 to TRBJ1-5, with D possibly being TRBD1 (6 bases). The CDR3 runs 12 residues. Between the trimmed V and J ends, which lost 5 bases and 8 bases, there was a span of 10 bases. Germline V gives CDR1 PRHDT, CDR2 FYEKMQ (reference sequence). The CDR3 loop reads CASSPRGEPQHF. CDR3 nucleotides: TGTGCCAGCAGCCCTAGGGGGGAGCCCCAGCATTTT. The complete variable domain, with remaining parts taken from reference TRBV13 and TRBJ1-5, reads AAGVIQSPRHLIKEKRETATLKCYPIPRHDTVYWYQQGPGQDPQFLISFYEKMQSDKGSIPDRFSAQQFSDYHSELNMSSLELGDSALYFCASSPRGEPQHFGDGTRLSIL.

V and J are TRBV28 and TRBJ2-5; TRBD1 might be the D (6 bases). CDR1 and CDR2 (germline): MDHEN, SYDVKM. Trimming pared 4 bases from V and 2 bases from J, leaving 11 bases between. The CDR3 consists of 14 residues. This CDR3 reads CASSYSQGQETQYF. DNA of the CDR3: TGTGCCAGCAGTTATAGCCAGGGGCAAGAGACCCAGTACTTC. Based on the CDR3 plus reference TRBV28 and TRBJ2-5, the full variable domain is DVKVTQSSRYLVKRTGEKVFLECVQDMDHENMFWYRQDPGLGLRLIYFSYDVKMKEKGDIPEGYSVSREKKERFSLILESASTNQTSMYLCASSYSQGQETQYFGPGTRLLVL.

The chain joins TRBV4-1 to TRBJ1-5, with 7 bases that match TRBD1. The J segment lost 0 bases and the V segment lost 4 bases, leaving 9 bases of the junction unmatched. CDR3 length equals 17 residues. The germline gives CDR1 MGHRA, CDR2 YSYEKL. Written as DNA, the CDR3 is TGCGCCAGCAGCCCCGCCGGACAGGTAGATAGCAATCAGCCCCAGCATTTT. Translation gives CASSPAGQVDSNQPQHF.

On this clone itself: The sample holds other DNA sequences that translate to the same CDR3. V and J are TRBV28 and TRBJ1-4; possible D gene TRBD1, 5 bases. Germline loops: CDR1 MDHEN, CDR2 SYDVKM. The CDR3 covers 15 residues. The V end was cut by 3 bases, the J end by 4 bases, with 12 bases between. The CDR3 here is CASSLQGQGNEKLFF. In nucleotides, the CDR3 is TGTGCCAGCAGTTTGCAGGGTCAGGGTAATGAAAAACTGTTTTTT. The variable domain in full, with the rest retrieved from reference TRBV28 and TRBJ1-4, is DVKVTQSSRYLVKRTGEKVFLECVQDMDHENMFWYRQDPGLGLRLIYFSYDVKMKEKGDIPEGYSVSREKKERFSLILESASTNQTSMYLCASSLQGQGNEKLFFGSGTQLSVL.

This clone has just one count. V usage is TRBV25-1 and J usage is TRBJ1-6, with D hard to call. CDR3 size: 14 residues. The germline gives CDR1 MGHDK, CDR2 SYGVNS. With 1 base removed from V and 12 bases from J, the gap between germline ends came to 13 bases. The CDR3 reads CASSEFGVGEPLHF. The CDR3 DNA reads TGTGCCAGCAGTGAATTTGGGGTTGGAGAACCCCTCCACTTT.

The chain has TRBV5-5 and TRBJ1-5, with no clear D. Germline V gene data show CDR1 as SGHKS and CDR2 as YYEKEE (reference sequence). The CDR3 spans 13 residues. With 1 base removed from V and 4 bases from J, the gap between germline ends came to 6 bases. In DNA, the CDR3 is TGTGCCAGCAGCTTGTGGGGTAATCAGCCCCAGCATTTT. Its protein product is CASSLWGNQPQHF.